A single T cell receptor (beta chain) is shown here with its context. Original data processing: Estimation of nucleated cell counts relied on the amplification of reference gene primers. Generated by immunoSEQ multiplex PCR, the TCRdb table keeps only in-frame clones and is missing some. Clone size and V and J calls were adopted from that table, with D and trimming inferred from the DNA. Of hundreds of thousands of clones in the sample, approximately 90% were seen once. The sample originates from a study of blood T cell repertoires in COVID-19. Study at large: The study drew acute and convalescent COVID-19 samples from the United States, Italy and Spain.

CDR3 size: 15 residues. From germline, CDR1 is SGHRS and CDR2 YFSETQ. V gave up 3 bases and J gave up 0 bases, with 11 bases separating them. The sequence derives from a man in his 60s who had recovered from COVID-19. Sequencing was done on a sample of peripheral blood. The chain recombines TRBV5-1 with TRBJ2-3; D might be TRBD1 (5 bases). CDR3 region: CASSSQGASTDTQYF. In DNA form, the CDR3 reads TGCGCCAGCAGCTCGCAAGGGGCAAGCACAGATACGCAGTATTTT.